What follows are 10 T cell receptor beta chains derived from one specimen sequenced in a study of T cell responses to AZD1222 COVID-19 vaccine. Only in-frame clones appear in the TCRdb table, and some are missing; sequencing was by immunoSEQ multiplex PCR. This sample yields 140,000 or so clones, of which 85% to 95% are seen a single time; 9% to 15% belongs to the top ten. This specimen was peripheral blood, taken after recovery from COVID-19. Source of these receptors: an adult who had recovered from COVID-19.

This clone was recorded only once. The junction does not match germline at one end; this may be a read error. V gene TRBV27 combines with J gene TRBJ2-4, with D tentatively TRBD1 or TRBD2 (6 bases each). CDR3 length: 14 amino acids. Germline V gene lookup returns CDR1 MNHEY and CDR2 SMNVEV (reference sequence). This CDR3 is CASSLPGAINIQYF. The DNA for the CDR3 is TGTGCCAGCAGTTTACCGGGGGCCATAAACATTCAGTACTTC.

CDR3 region: CASSARTGKSYGYTF. In nucleotides, the CDR3 is TGTGCCAGTAGTGCCCGGACAGGGAAGAGCTATGGCTACACCTTC. The chain links TRBV19 to TRBJ1-2; 8 positions match TRBD1. The J segment lost 4 bases and the V segment lost 5 bases, leaving 9 bases of the junction unmatched. Germline V lookup: CDR1 LNHDA, CDR2 SQIVND (reference sequence). The CDR3 consists of 15 residues.

The rearrangement uses TRBV21-1 and TRBJ2-1; the tabulated D call, TRBD2, remains unverified against the DNA. TRBV21-1 represents a pseudogene. CDR3 length: 13 amino acids. The CDR3 DNA follows: TGTGCCAGCCCAAAAGCTCGCCCGGATGAGCAGTTCTTC. Its protein is CASPKARPDEQFF.

The chain links TRBV3-1 (or the pseudogene TRBV3-2) to TRBJ2-7; 8 bases are shared with TRBD1. The CDR3 runs to 13 residues. V was clipped by 5 bases and J by 5 bases; unmatched bases: 5. CDR1 and CDR2 (germline): LGHDT, YNNKEL (reference sequence). The CDR3 reads CASSGPGGHEQYF. The CDR3 DNA reads as TGTGCCAGCAGCGGACCAGGGGGCCACGAGCAGTACTTC.

This chain links TRBV3-1 (or the pseudogene TRBV3-2) with TRBJ2-5; D not certain. CDR3 length equals 13 residues. The ends were cut back, 1 base at V and 4 bases at J, with 7 bases in the middle. Germline V gene data show CDR1 as LGHDT and CDR2 as YNNKEL (reference sequence). The CDR3 loop is CASSQGGVETQYF. CDR3 nucleotide sequence: TGTGCCAGCAGCCAAGGGGGTGTAGAGACCCAGTACTTC.

This chain uses TRBV27 with TRBJ2-1; D is undetermined. The CDR3 is 14 amino acids. The ends were cut back, 2 bases at V and 8 bases at J, with 13 bases in the middle. Per germline, CDR1 MNHEY and CDR2 SMNVEV (reference sequence). CDR3 DNA sequence: TGTGCCAGCAGTTTAGGCGACCCGCTCGATGAGCAGTTCTTC. Encoded protein: CASSLGDPLDEQFF.

The CDR3 bases are TGCGCCAGCAGCTTGGCCGGGAACTATGGCTACACCTTC. Translation: CASSLAGNYGYTF. V gene TRBV5-1 combines with J gene TRBJ1-2; no clear D. Per germline, CDR1 SGHRS and CDR2 YFSETQ. CDR3 length equals 13 residues. V lost 0 bases and J 2 bases, leaving 5 bases between the germline ends. Complete variable domain (other parts from reference TRBV5-1 and TRBJ1-2): KAGVTQTPRYLIKTRGQQVTLSCSPISGHRSVSWYQQTPGQGLQFLFEYFSETQRNKGNFPGRFSGRQFSNSRSEMNVSTLELGDSALYLCASSLAGNYGYTFGSGTRLTVV.

V and J are TRBV7-2 and TRBJ2-1, with 11 bases fitting TRBD2. Trimming removed 3 bases from V and 9 bases from J; junction bases left unmatched: 7. The CDR3 is 15 amino acids. In germline, CDR1 is SGHTA, CDR2 FQGNSA. The CDR3 spells CASSFGTSGWSEQFF. CDR3 DNA: TGTGCCAGCAGCTTTGGGACTAGCGGATGGAGTGAGCAGTTCTTC. The full variable domain, with the rest looked up from reference TRBV7-2 and TRBJ2-1, is GAGVSQSPSNKVTEKGKDVELRCDPISGHTALYWYRQSLGQGLEFLIYFQGNSAPDKSGLPSDRFSAERTGGSVSTLTIQRTQQEDSAVYLCASSFGTSGWSEQFFGPGTRLTVL.

The chain employs TRBV2 and TRBJ2-1; 10 nucleotides agree with TRBD2. Losses at the gene ends were 5 bases for V and 3 bases for J; bases not matched to a gene: 13. Looked up from germline, CDR1 is SNHLY and CDR2 is FYNNEI. This CDR3 is 18 amino acids long. The CDR3: CASSTPRVAGGDYNEQFF. The CDR3 DNA sequence: TGTGCCAGCAGTACGCCCCGGGTAGCGGGAGGCGACTACAATGAGCAGTTCTTC. Full variable domain (outside the CDR3, taken from reference TRBV2 and TRBJ2-1): EPEVTQTPSHQVTQMGQEVILRCVPISNHLYFYWYRQILGQKVEFLVSFYNNEISEKSEIFDDQFSVERPDGSNFTLKIRSTKLEDSAMYFCASSTPRVAGGDYNEQFFGPGTRLTVL.

The V gene is TRBV18, the J gene TRBJ1-1; D possibly corresponds to TRBD1 (5 bases). There are 11 residues in the CDR3. V gave up 6 bases and J gave up 6 bases, with 8 bases separating them. Germline V gene sequence: CDR1 KGHSH, CDR2 LQKENI. CDR3 coding DNA: TGTGCCAGCTCGACGGGGGCTGAAGCTTTCTTT. The encoded protein is CASSTGAEAFF.